This T cell receptor beta chain was found in a study of T cells in localized non-small cell lung cancer. Adjacent lung lacking atypia came from at least 2 cm beyond the tumor margin. This clone is large within its sample. The antigen is undetermined. General study points: Sequencing was limited to one tumor region, leaving the possibility of heterogeneity open. Appearances in adjacent lung were noted for a median about 50 of the top 100 tumor clones.

The CDR3 is 13 residues long. Germline V CDR1 and CDR2: SGDLS, YYNGEE. V lost 5 bases to trimming and J lost 5 bases, with 13 bases between them. This table comes from immunoSEQ multiplex PCR, and its TCRdb copy is limited to in-frame clones, with some not included. The table records about 630 clones, less than 30% of them present only once. The material sequenced was normal lung tissue next to the tumor, taken before any cancer treatment. The origin of this receptor is a male donor aged 60 or over with stage III lung adenocarcinoma. The chain employs TRBV9 and TRBJ2-5, with D possibly being TRBD1 or TRBD2 (5 bases each). In nucleotides, the CDR3 is TGTGCCAGCAGTCGGGACCCCCGGGAGACCCAGTACTTC. It yields the protein CASSRDPRETQYF.